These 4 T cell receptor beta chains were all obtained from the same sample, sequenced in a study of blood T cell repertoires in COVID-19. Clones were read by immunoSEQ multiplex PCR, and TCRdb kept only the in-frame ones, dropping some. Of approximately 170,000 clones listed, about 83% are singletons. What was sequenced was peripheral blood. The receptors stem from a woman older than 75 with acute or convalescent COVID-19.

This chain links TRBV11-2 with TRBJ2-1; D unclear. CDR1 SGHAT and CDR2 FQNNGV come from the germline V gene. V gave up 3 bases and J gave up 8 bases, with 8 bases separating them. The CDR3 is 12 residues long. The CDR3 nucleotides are TGTGCCAGCAGCTTTCAAGGAGATGAGCAGTTCTTC. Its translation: CASSFQGDEQFF. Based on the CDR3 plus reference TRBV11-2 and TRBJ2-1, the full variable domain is EAGVAQSPRYKIIEKRQSVAFWCNPISGHATLYWYQQILGQGPKLLIQFQNNGVVDDSQLPKDRFSAERLKGVDSTLKIQPAKLEDSAVYLCASSFQGDEQFFGPGTRLTVL.

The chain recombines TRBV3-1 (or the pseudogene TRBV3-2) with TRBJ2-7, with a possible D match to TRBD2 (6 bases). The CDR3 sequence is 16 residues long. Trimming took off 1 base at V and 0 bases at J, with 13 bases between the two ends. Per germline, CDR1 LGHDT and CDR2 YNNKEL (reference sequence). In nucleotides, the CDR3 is TGTGCCAGCAGCCAAGGGGTAGCGGTGGACTCCTACGAGCAGTACTTC. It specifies CASSQGVAVDSYEQYF.

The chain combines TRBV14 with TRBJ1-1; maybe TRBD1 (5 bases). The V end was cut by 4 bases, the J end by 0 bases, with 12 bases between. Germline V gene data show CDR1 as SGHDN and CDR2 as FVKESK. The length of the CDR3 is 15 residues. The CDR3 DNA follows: TGTGCCAGCAGCCTGTTCGGGGGGGTGAACACTGAAGCTTTCTTT. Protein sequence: CASSLFGGVNTEAFF. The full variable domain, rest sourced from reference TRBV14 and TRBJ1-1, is EAGVTQFPSHSVIEKGQTVTLRCDPISGHDNLYWYRRVMGKEIKFLLHFVKESKQDESGMPNNRFLAERTGGTYSTLKVQPAELEDSGVYFCASSLFGGVNTEAFFGQGTRLTVV.

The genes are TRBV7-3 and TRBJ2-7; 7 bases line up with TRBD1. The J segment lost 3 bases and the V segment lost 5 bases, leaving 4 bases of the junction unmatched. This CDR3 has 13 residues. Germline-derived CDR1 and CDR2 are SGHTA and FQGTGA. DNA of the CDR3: TGTGCCAGCAGCCTCCGGGACAGCTACGAGCAGTACTTC. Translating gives CASSLRDSYEQYF.